This is a list of T cell receptor beta chains from one sample in a study of T cell clonotyping in hematopoietic cell transplantation. The data were produced by immunoSEQ multiplex PCR, yet TCRdb's version contains in-frame clones alone and is incomplete. Altogether roughly 38,000 clones are present, around nine tenths being singletons, with the ten largest covering roughly 2%. Sequencing input: peripheral blood mononuclear cells. The receptor source for this set is a woman aged 40 to 50 in good health. Some clones in this sample may be carry-over from other donors' samples. The CDR3 runs from the conserved cysteine through the conserved F or W. D genes are given only for firm matches. Rows give clone size only sometimes, using once, few, many, or a class for an expanded clone.

cdr3_aa cdr3_nt j_call d_call clone_size v_call
CASSSSDSYNEQFF TGCGCCAGCAGCTCCAGTGACTCCTACAATGAGCAGTTCTTC TRBJ2-1 - - TRBV5-1
CASSFRGRGGYTF TGTGCCAGCAGTTTTCGTGGGCGCGGGGGCTACACCTTC TRBJ1-2 - once TRBV28
CASSELTVRRDTQYF TGTGCCAGCAGTGAGCTGACCGTCCGAAGGGATACGCAGTATTTT TRBJ2-3 - - TRBV25-1
CASRQTGTNYGYTF TGTGCCAGCCGACAGACAGGGACAAACTATGGCTACACCTTC TRBJ1-2 TRBD1 - TRBV7-2
CASSDGVRSGANVLTF TGTGCCAGCAGTGATGGGGTGAGGTCTGGGGCCAACGTCCTGACTTTC TRBJ2-6 - - TRBV6-4
CAWSNPGLAGGTETQYF TGTGCCTGGAGTAATCCGGGACTAGCGGGAGGGACGGAGACCCAGTACTTC TRBJ2-5 TRBD2 - TRBV30
CASTPLAGGTNEQFF TGTGCCAGTACCCCCCTAGCGGGAGGCACGAATGAGCAGTTCTTC TRBJ2-1 TRBD2 - TRBV7-9
CASSLRGGEAGYTF TGTGCCAGCAGCTTAAGGGGAGGGGAGGCTGGCTACACCTTC TRBJ1-2 - - TRBV7-2
CASRLQGAYGYTF TGTGCCAGCAGGCTGCAAGGGGCCTATGGCTACACCTTC TRBJ1-2 - once TRBV28
CASSRTSGRGGEQYF TGTGCCAGCAGTAGGACTAGCGGGAGAGGGGGCGAGCAGTACTTC TRBJ2-7 TRBD2 - TRBV25-1
CASSLGGYSDTQYF TGTGCCAGCAGCTTGGGAGGATATTCAGATACGCAGTATTTT TRBJ2-3 - - TRBV7-9
CASSSGAASTEAFF TGTGCCAGCAGCTCTGGGGCTGCATCCACTGAAGCTTTCTTT TRBJ1-1 - once TRBV7-8
CASSETRGTDTQYF TGTGCCAGCAGTGAGACAAGAGGAACAGATACGCAGTATTTT TRBJ2-3 - - TRBV6-1
CASSHDRDKGQPQHF TGTGCCAGCAGCCATGACAGGGACAAGGGGCAGCCCCAGCATTTT TRBJ1-5 TRBD1 - TRBV7-2
CASSIRRGGNQPQHF TGTGCCAGCAGTATCAGGCGAGGGGGCAATCAGCCCCAGCATTTT TRBJ1-5 - - TRBV28
CASSFRETQYF TGTGCCAGCAGTTTTAGGGAGACCCAGTACTTC TRBJ2-5 - - TRBV28
CASSLIVGEETQYF TGTGCCAGCAGCTTAATAGTCGGTGAGGAGACCCAGTACTTC TRBJ2-5 - - TRBV11-2
CASRLGGGNGYTF TGTGCCAGCAGACTGGGAGGGGGGAATGGCTACACCTTC TRBJ1-2 - - TRBV7-2
CSVLLYNEQFF TGCAGTGTACTCCTATACAATGAGCAGTTCTTC TRBJ2-1 - - TRBV20-1
CASSSPLTDREKGYGYTF TGTGCCAGCAGTTCCCCTCTAACGGACAGGGAAAAGGGCTATGGCTACACCTTC TRBJ1-2 TRBD1 - TRBV28
CASSPADRDGNTIYF TGTGCCAGCAGCCCCGCGGACAGGGATGGAAACACCATATATTTT TRBJ1-3 TRBD1 - TRBV28
CASSSRLGLLGYQKYGYTF TGTGCCAGCAGCTCGAGATTGGGGTTACTCGGATACCAAAAGTATGGCTACACCTTC TRBJ1-2 - once TRBV5-6
CASSPGTGQVPGYTF TGTGCCAGTAGTCCCGGGACCGGACAGGTCCCTGGCTACACCTTC TRBJ1-2 TRBD1 - TRBV19
CSVNRGGAEDTQYF TGCAGCGTTAACCGGGGGGGCGCGGAAGATACGCAGTATTTT TRBJ2-3 TRBD2 - TRBV29-1
CASVPGTSYEQYF TGTGCCTCCGTTCCGGGGACTAGCTACGAGCAGTACTTC TRBJ2-7 TRBD2 - TRBV10-3
CASSYVRSPYEQYF TGTGCCAGCAGTTACGTAAGGTCTCCCTACGAGCAGTACTTC TRBJ2-7 - - TRBV6-5
CASTPPAVNEKLFF TGTGCCAGCACCCCCCCGGCAGTGAATGAAAAACTGTTTTTT TRBJ1-4 - - TRBV28
CASSISWTGGSEGANVLTF TGTGCCAGTAGTATATCCTGGACAGGCGGCTCAGAAGGGGCCAACGTCCTGACTTTC TRBJ2-6 TRBD1 - TRBV19
CASSSDRGASDTQYF TGTGCCAGCAGCTCCGACAGGGGGGCCTCAGATACGCAGTATTTT TRBJ2-3 TRBD1 - TRBV7-3
CASSLSSGDMYEQYF TGTGCCAGCAGCTTATCCAGCGGGGATATGTACGAGCAGTACTTC TRBJ2-7 TRBD2 - TRBV11-2
CASSHTNTGELFF TGTGCCAGCAGCCATACGAACACCGGGGAGCTGTTTTTT TRBJ2-2 - few TRBV5-4
CASSPGPDYGYTF TGTGCCAGCAGCCCGGGACCCGACTATGGCTACACCTTC TRBJ1-2 - - TRBV28
CASSLRASGSLYF TGTGCCAGCAGCTTAAGGGCTAGCGGGAGTCTATATTTT TRBJ2-3 TRBD2 once TRBV11-1
CASRLDGEQFF TGTGCCAGCAGACTCGACGGTGAGCAGTTCTTC TRBJ2-1 - - TRBV28
CASSRWAGELFF TGTGCCAGCAGTCGGTGGGCCGGGGAGCTGTTTTTT TRBJ2-2 - - TRBV6-1
CAWSPVDYKTQYF TGTGCCTGGAGTCCTGTGGACTACAAGACCCAGTACTTC TRBJ2-5 - - TRBV30
CASSINLNNQPQHF TGTGCCAGTAGTATAAACCTGAACAATCAGCCCCAGCATTTT TRBJ1-5 - - TRBV19
CASSLSILAGVPDTQYF TGTGCCAGCAGTTTATCCATTCTAGCGGGAGTTCCGGATACGCAGTATTTT TRBJ2-3 TRBD2 - TRBV28
CASSLRYNEDTEAFF TGTGCCAGCAGCTTGAGGTATAACGAGGACACTGAAGCTTTCTTT TRBJ1-1 - - TRBV5-5
CASSFDRRETQYF TGTGCCAGCAGCTTTGACAGGAGAGAGACCCAGTACTTC TRBJ2-5 - - TRBV5-6
CASSLEGTINEKLFF TGTGCCAGCAGCTTAGAAGGGACCATTAATGAAAAACTGTTTTTT TRBJ1-4 - - TRBV7-6
CAWSRGEGEAFF TGTGCCTGGAGTCGCGGGGAGGGTGAAGCTTTCTTT TRBJ1-1 - - TRBV30
CASSSIWDSTDTQYF TGCGCCAGCAGCTCGATCTGGGACTCCACAGATACGCAGTATTTT TRBJ2-3 - - TRBV5-1
CASSDFTPGAYGYTF TGTGCCAGCAGTGACTTTACCCCGGGGGCTTATGGCTACACCTTC TRBJ1-2 - few TRBV27
CASSHGTGHGNTIYF TGTGCCAGCAGTCACGGGACAGGGCATGGAAACACCATATATTTT TRBJ1-3 TRBD1 - TRBV6-6
CAWGHGYTF TGTGCCTGGGGTCATGGCTACACCTTC TRBJ1-2 - - TRBV30
CASNPLQGKEVDGYTF TGTGCCAGTAATCCATTACAGGGTAAAGAGGTAGACGGCTACACCTTC TRBJ1-2 - - TRBV19
CAISESGNTDTQYF TGTGCCATCAGTGAGTCGGGAAACACAGATACGCAGTATTTT TRBJ2-3 - - TRBV10-3
CASSQVLRTGSGEQYF TGCGCCAGCAGCCAAGTTCTGAGAACAGGGTCGGGCGAGCAGTACTTC TRBJ2-7 - - TRBV4-1
CASSANVRTGKGETQYF TGTGCCAGCAGTGCTAATGTTCGGACAGGGAAGGGGGAGACCCAGTACTTC TRBJ2-5 TRBD1 - TRBV28
CASSEVQGQPQHF TGTGCCAGCAGTGAAGTCCAGGGACAGCCCCAGCATTTT TRBJ1-5 - - TRBV25-1
CASSFANRGTEAFF TGTGCCAGCAGCTTTGCCAACAGGGGAACTGAAGCTTTCTTT TRBJ1-1 TRBD1 once TRBV7-9
CASSPPLGNEQFF TGTGCCAGCAGCCCCCCCCTCGGGAATGAGCAGTTCTTC TRBJ2-1 - - TRBV7-2
CASTVPGTGNYGYTF TGTGCCAGCACAGTCCCCGGGACAGGGAACTATGGCTACACCTTC TRBJ1-2 TRBD1 - TRBV28
CASRSPEGSEQFF TGTGCCAGCAGGTCCCCCGAGGGCAGTGAGCAGTTCTTC TRBJ2-1 - - TRBV6-6
CASSFNWTGGYEQYF TGTGCCAGCAGCTTTAACTGGACAGGGGGTTACGAGCAGTACTTC TRBJ2-7 TRBD1 - TRBV5-7
CASTSDREDNQPQHF TGTGCCAGCACCTCGGATCGGGAGGACAATCAGCCCCAGCATTTT TRBJ1-5 - - TRBV6-9
CASSDASTNEKLFF TGTGCCAGCAGCGACGCCTCAACTAATGAAAAACTGTTTTTT TRBJ1-4 - - TRBV9